A selection of T cell receptor beta chains follows, all from one sample in a study of T cells expressing NK-cell markers. TCRdb re-called the 5' RACE reads and gives one entry per CDR3 protein, without DNA. This sample contains approximately 550,000 distinct CDR3 sequences. Material: blood T cells: a sorted CD56 or NKG2C T cell subset, CD4+ or CD8+ T cells, or bulk PBMC T cells (not recorded which). Receptors originate from a man aged 18 to 30 in good health. Each CDR3 is given with its conserved first and last residue.

v_gene	j_gene	CDR3aa
TRBV12-3/TRBV12-4	TRBJ2-5	CASSFDSGRADETQYF
TRBV7-3	TRBJ2-1	CASSLIEADNEQFF
TRBV7-2	TRBJ1-5	CARRSNQPQHF
TRBV20-1	TRBJ2-5	CSARAELAGRRTQYF
TRBV6-2/TRBV6-3	TRBJ1-1	CASSPRGGLTEAFF
TRBV11-2	TRBJ1-1	CASSLVPAMNTEAFF
TRBV2	TRBJ2-2	CASSARTVTGELFF
TRBV29-1	TRBJ2-5	CSARRAGWETQYF
TRBV5-6	TRBJ2-5	CASSFWQNQETQYF
TRBV6-1	TRBJ2-3	CASSRWRSTDTQYF
TRBV9	TRBJ2-5	CASSVGSGVQTQYF
TRBV4-2	TRBJ1-2	CASSQVGGEGFYGYTF
TRBV6-2/TRBV6-3	TRBJ1-1	CATQRGMNTEAFF
TRBV10-1	TRBJ2-1	CASSEGLAGGRKFF
TRBV4-2	TRBJ2-2	CASSQVRNTGELFF
TRBV7-9	TRBJ2-1	CASSPWLAEYNEQFF
TRBV29-1	TRBJ2-1	CSVARGGRLEQFF
TRBV7-9	TRBJ1-2	CASSLVGSNYGYTF
TRBV15	TRBJ1-4	CATSSRRGGDEKLFF
TRBV5-1	TRBJ2-1	CASSLVFERMNEQFF
TRBV24-1	TRBJ2-1	CATSEQGGRSYNEQFF
TRBV7-8	TRBJ2-6	CASSLASPSGANVLTF
TRBV11-2	TRBJ2-1	CASSLDRVQAVLLKAYNEQFF
TRBV7-6	TRBJ2-7	CASSLALGQGVYEQYF
TRBV5-1	TRBJ2-1	CASSRDFLNNEQFF
TRBV24-1	TRBJ2-5	CATSEPRGPQETQYF
TRBV5-1	TRBJ2-1	CASSKRDYNEQFF
TRBV2	TRBJ1-5	CASRRTGVARPQHF
TRBV15	TRBJ1-1	CATSRHGAVEAFF